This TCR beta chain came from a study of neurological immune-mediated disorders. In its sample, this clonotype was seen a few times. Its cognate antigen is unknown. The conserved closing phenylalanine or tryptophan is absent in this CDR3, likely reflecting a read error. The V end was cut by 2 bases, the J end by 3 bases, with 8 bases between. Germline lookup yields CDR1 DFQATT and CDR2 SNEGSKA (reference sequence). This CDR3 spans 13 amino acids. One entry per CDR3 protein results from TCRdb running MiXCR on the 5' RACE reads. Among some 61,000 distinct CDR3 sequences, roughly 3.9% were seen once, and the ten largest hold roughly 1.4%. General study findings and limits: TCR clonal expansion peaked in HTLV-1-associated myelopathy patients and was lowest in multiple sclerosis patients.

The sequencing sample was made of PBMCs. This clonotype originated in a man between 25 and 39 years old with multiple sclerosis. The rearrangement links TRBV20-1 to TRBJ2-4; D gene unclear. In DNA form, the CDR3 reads TGCAGTGCTAGAAGAGCAGACAAAAACATTCAGTACAAC. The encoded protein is CSARRADKNIQYN.